These 8 T cell receptor beta chains were all obtained from the same sample, sequenced in a study of T cells in Graves' hyperthyroidism and ophthalmopathy. Amplification of TCR beta CDR3 regions was performed using RNA transcripts as template. HTBI primers drove first-round RT-PCR of the TCR CDR3. TCRdb called the multiplex PCR reads again in MiXCR, with one record for every CDR3 protein. Of around 600,000 distinct CDR3 sequences listed, around 14% are singletons. The sample comprised blood. The receptors come from a woman aged 18-29 years with Graves' ophthalmopathy.

The chain recombines TRBV19 with TRBJ1-2; D is unclear. Germline assignment: CDR1 LNHDA and CDR2 SQIVND (reference sequence). The CDR3 contains 11 residues. Trimming shortened V by 8 bases and J by 3 bases, and 7 bases separated the two germline ends. The DNA of the CDR3 is TGTGCCAGTTTGGGGTACTATGGCTACACCTTC. It codes for CASLGYYGYTF.

This clonotype showed up just a few times. V and J are TRBV3-1 and TRBJ2-2, with a weak D call TRBD2 (6 bases). From germline, CDR1 is LGHDT and CDR2 YNNKEL (reference sequence). Trimming stripped 1 base from V and 6 bases from J, with 15 bases between. This CDR3 is built from 16 residues. The CDR3 DNA is TGTGCCAGCAGCCAAGGGGGGGAACCGTTTGCCGGGGAGCTGTTTTTT. It yields the protein CASSQGGEPFAGELFF.

This clonotype was counted at least ten times. V usage is TRBV7-2 and J usage is TRBJ2-1, with TRBD2 matching over 9 bases. In germline, CDR1 is SGHTA, CDR2 FQGNSA. This CDR3 has 16 residues. V was clipped by 1 base and J by 9 bases; unmatched bases: 10. The CDR3 loop reads CASSLGPSGNLGEQFF. In nucleotides, the CDR3 is TGTGCCAGCAGCTTAGGGCCTAGCGGGAACCTTGGTGAGCAGTTCTTC.

In this sample, this clonotype turned up many times. The V call is TRBV20-1, the J call TRBJ1-4; the D gene is possibly TRBD1 (5 bases). This CDR3 spans 14 amino acids. V gave up 3 bases and J gave up 6 bases, with 14 bases separating them. Germline V CDR1 and CDR2: DFQATT, SNEGSKA (reference sequence). CDR3 DNA sequence: TGCAGTGCTAGCCCCTCGGGGGTGGATGAAAAACTGTTTTTT. It codes for CSASPSGVDEKLFF.

Only a few counts were recorded for this clonotype. J is TRBJ2-1 and V is TRBV27; possible D gene TRBD1, 5 bases. The CDR3 extends over 14 amino acids. The germline CDR1 and CDR2 sequences are MNHEY and SMNVEV (reference sequence). V dropped 4 bases and J dropped 5 bases, with 12 bases sitting between them. The CDR3 coding sequence is TGTGCCAGCAGTTCAGGGTGGAAGGACAATGAGCAGTTCTTC. This gives the protein CASSSGWKDNEQFF.

Many counts were recorded for this clonotype. The V gene is TRBV7-9, the J gene TRBJ2-1; 7 bases match TRBD2. The germline CDR1 and CDR2 sequences are SEHNR and FQNEAQ (reference sequence). The V and J ends lost 0 bases and 7 bases, in that order; junction bases with no gene match: 6. CDR3 length equals 15 residues. CDR3 region: CASSLASGSTNEQFF. CDR3 DNA sequence: TGTGCCAGCAGCTTAGCTAGCGGGTCAACAAATGAGCAGTTCTTC.

This clonotype was detected many times. The rearrangement uses TRBV6-2 or TRBV6-3 and TRBJ2-1; 11 bases align to TRBD2. Trimming at V came to 6 bases and at J to 6 bases, leaving 4 bases not matched to a gene. Germline CDR1 MNHEY, CDR2 SVGEGT. CDR3 length: 14 residues. CDR3 DNA: TGTGCCAGCAGCCTTAGCGGGAGGGCCAATGAGCAGTTCTTC. Protein: CASSLSGRANEQFF.

This clonotype was counted many times. This chain joins TRBV11-2 and TRBJ2-7; tentatively, D is TRBD1 (5 bases). Germline-derived CDR1 and CDR2 are SGHAT and FQNNGV. The CDR3 spans 17 residues. V shed 0 bases and J shed 3 bases, with 18 bases lying between them. CDR3 sequence: CASSLEGRPPSFYEQYF. In nucleotides, the CDR3 is TGTGCCAGCAGCTTAGAGGGGCGCCCCCCCTCCTTCTACGAGCAGTACTTC.